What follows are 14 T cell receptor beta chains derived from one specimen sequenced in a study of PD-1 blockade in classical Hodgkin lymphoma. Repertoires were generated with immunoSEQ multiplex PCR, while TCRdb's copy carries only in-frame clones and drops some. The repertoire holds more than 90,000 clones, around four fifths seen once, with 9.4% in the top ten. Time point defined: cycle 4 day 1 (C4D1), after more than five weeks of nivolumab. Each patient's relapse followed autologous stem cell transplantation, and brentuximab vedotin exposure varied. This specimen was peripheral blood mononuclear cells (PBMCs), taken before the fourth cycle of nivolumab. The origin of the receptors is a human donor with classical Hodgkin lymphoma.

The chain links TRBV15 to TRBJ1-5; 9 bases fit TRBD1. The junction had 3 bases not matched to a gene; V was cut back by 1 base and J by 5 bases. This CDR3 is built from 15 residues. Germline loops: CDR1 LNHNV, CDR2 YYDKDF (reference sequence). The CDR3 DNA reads TGTGCCACCAGCAGAGGCGACAGGGGGTATCAGCCCCAGCATTTT. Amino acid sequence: CATSRGDRGYQPQHF.

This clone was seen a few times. CDR3: CASSPIGRWIGQETQYF. CDR3 DNA sequence: TGTGCCAGCAGCCCCATCGGTAGGTGGATCGGGCAAGAGACCCAGTACTTC. The chain has TRBV7-9 and TRBJ2-5; D unresolved. V was shortened by 5 bases and J by 2 bases, with 21 bases between the two germline ends. There are 17 residues in the CDR3. Germline CDR1 SEHNR, CDR2 FQNEAQ (reference sequence).

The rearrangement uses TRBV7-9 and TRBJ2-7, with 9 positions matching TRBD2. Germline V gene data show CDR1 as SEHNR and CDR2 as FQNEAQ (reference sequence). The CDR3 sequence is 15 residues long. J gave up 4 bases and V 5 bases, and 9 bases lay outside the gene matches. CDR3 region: CASSDRIAGVYEQYF. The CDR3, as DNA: TGTGCCAGCAGCGACCGAATAGCGGGAGTGTACGAGCAGTACTTC.

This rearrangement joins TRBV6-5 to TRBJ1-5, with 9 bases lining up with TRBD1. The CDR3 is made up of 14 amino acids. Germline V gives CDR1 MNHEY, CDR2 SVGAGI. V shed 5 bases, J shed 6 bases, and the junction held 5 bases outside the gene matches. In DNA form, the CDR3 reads TGTGCCAGCAGTCCGGGACAGGGCACTCAGCCCCAGCATTTT. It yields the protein CASSPGQGTQPQHF.

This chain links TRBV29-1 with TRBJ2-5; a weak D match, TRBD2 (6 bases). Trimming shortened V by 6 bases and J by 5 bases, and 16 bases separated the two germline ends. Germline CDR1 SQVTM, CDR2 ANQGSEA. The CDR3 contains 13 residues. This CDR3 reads CSVAGGRSETQYF. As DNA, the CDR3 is TGCAGCGTGGCCGGAGGGCGCTCGGAGACCCAGTACTTC. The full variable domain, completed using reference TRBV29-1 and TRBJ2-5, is SAVISQKPSRDICQRGTSLTIQCQVDSQVTMMFWYRQQPGQSLTLIATANQGSEATYESGFVIDKFPISRPNLTFSTLTVSNMSPEDSSIYLCSVAGGRSETQYFGPGTRLLVL.

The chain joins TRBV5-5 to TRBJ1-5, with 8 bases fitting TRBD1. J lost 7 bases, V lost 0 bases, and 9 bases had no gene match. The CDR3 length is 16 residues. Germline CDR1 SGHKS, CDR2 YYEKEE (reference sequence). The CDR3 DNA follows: TGTGCCAGCAGCTTGGCCCCGACAGGGGTTGGCCAGCCCCAGCATTTT. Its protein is CASSLAPTGVGQPQHF.

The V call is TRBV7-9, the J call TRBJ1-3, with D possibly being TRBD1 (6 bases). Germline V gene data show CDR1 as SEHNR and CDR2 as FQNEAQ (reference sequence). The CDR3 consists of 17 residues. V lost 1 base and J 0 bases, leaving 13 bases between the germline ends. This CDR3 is CASSLDRGASSGNTIYF. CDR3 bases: TGTGCCAGCAGCTTAGACCGGGGGGCAAGCTCTGGAAACACCATATATTTT.

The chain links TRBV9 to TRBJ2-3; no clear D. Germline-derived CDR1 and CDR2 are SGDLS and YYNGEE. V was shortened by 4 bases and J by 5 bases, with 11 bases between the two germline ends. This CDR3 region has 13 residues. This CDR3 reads CASSSRPGDTQYF. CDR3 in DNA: TGTGCCAGCAGCTCCCGACCGGGAGATACGCAGTATTTT.

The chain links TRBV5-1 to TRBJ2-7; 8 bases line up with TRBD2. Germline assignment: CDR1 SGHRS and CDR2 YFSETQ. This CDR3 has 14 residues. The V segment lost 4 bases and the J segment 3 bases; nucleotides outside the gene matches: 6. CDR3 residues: CASSPTGGVYEQYF. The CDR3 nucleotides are TGCGCCAGCAGCCCAACCGGGGGGGTCTACGAGCAGTACTTC.

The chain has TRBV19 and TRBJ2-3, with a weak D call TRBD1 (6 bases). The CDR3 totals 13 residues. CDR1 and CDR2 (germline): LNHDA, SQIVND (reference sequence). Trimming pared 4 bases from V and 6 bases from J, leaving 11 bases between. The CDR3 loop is CASSTTGTDTQYF. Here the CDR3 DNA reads TGTGCCAGTAGTACCACAGGGACCGATACGCAGTATTTT.

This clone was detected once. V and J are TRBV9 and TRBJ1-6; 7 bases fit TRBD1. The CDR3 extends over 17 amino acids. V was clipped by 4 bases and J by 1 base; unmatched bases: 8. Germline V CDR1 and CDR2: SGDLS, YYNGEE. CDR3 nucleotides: TGTGCCAGCAGCCCCCGACAGGGAGAATCCTATAATTCACCCCTCCACTTT. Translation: CASSPRQGESYNSPLHF.

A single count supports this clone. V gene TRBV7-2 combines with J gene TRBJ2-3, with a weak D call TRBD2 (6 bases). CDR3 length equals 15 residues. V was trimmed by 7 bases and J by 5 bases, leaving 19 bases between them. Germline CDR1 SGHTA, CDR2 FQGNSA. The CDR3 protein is CASTMGGMGGDTQYF. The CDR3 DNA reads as TGTGCCAGCACCATGGGTGGGATGGGGGGAGATACGCAGTATTTT.

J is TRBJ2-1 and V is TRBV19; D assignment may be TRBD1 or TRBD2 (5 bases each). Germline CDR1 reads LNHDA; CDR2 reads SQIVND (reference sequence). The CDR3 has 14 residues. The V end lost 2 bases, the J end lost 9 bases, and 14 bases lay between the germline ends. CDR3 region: CASSIMWGTGEQFF. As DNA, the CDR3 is TGTGCCAGTAGTATAATGTGGGGGACGGGTGAGCAGTTCTTC.

The CDR3 sequence: CASSLIVYTEAFF. CDR3 nucleotide sequence: TGTGCCAGCAGCTTAATAGTGTACACTGAAGCTTTCTTT. This chain connects TRBV7-9 to TRBJ1-1; no reliable D call. Trimming removed 2 bases from V and 3 bases from J, with 7 bases in between. The CDR3 loop spans 13 amino acids. CDR1 is SEHNR and CDR2 is FQNEAQ in the germline V gene (reference sequence).